This TCR beta chain comes out of a study of T-cell memory formation after mild COVID-19. Study outcomes and limitations: The main location of contracting CD4+ clones was CM and EM, and that of contracting CD8+ clones was EMRA. Clones that got smaller from day 15 to 85 had even CD4/CD8, while clones growing later tipped toward CD4+.

TCRdb re-derived calls from the 5' RACE reads in MiXCR, one entry per CDR3 protein. The data hold approximately 150,000 distinct CDR3 sequences, with 6% to 6.5% observed a single time. Per the germline V gene, CDR1 is LGHNA and CDR2 is YNFKEQ. The germline V and J ends were trimmed by 0 bases and 6 bases, with 9 bases remaining between them. This CDR3 has 15 residues. This clonotype has a handful of counts. What it recognizes is unknown. The chain carries TRBV4-2 and TRBJ1-6, with a weak D call TRBD1 (5 bases). The source of this sequence is an adult woman who had mild COVID-19 (a few samples of this study predate the infection). Cell type and time point are not known. What was sequenced was PBMCs or a T cell subset sorted from them (not recorded which). CDR3 region: CASSQDRVGNSPLHF. The CDR3 coding sequence is TGTGCCAGCAGCCAAGACAGGGTCGGTAATTCACCCCTCCACTTT.